This T cell receptor beta chain was recovered during a study of beta chain features in type 1 diabetes. As concerns this clone: Its antigen is unknown.

Study outcomes and limitations: Cells with high TCR expression could be over-represented by cDNA sequencing.

Looked up from germline, CDR1 is SGHTA and CDR2 is FQGNSA. The CDR3 runs to 14 residues. V lost 2 bases to trimming and J lost 1 base; unmatched junction nucleotides: 1. Sequencing targeted expressed TCRB transcripts, as all isolated RNA had been reverse transcribed. The protocol was immunoSEQ multiplex PCR, while the TCRdb copy is restricted to in-frame clones and leaves out a portion. The table lists about 42,000 clones, 50% of them singletons, with roughly 0.25% in the top ten. This chain uses TRBV7-2 with TRBJ2-7, with 8 bases aligning to TRBD2. Sequences were obtained from stem cell memory CD4+ T cells from blood. The source of this sequence is a young woman in good health. CDR3 region: CASSLSGRSYEQYF. The CDR3, as DNA: TGTGCCAGCAGCTTAAGCGGGAGATCCTACGAGCAGTACTTC.